Listed below are T cell receptor beta chains from one sample, sequenced in a study of monozygotic twins with cystic fibrosis. Assay used: immunoSEQ multiplex PCR; TCRdb lists only in-frame clones, some missing. The sample lists tens of thousands of clones, roughly 80% seen once, with 0.85% to 0.95% in the top ten. Sequencing input: blood. Receptor source: a girl aged 2-9 years with cystic fibrosis. Both conserved end residues are trimmed from each CDR3.

v_call	j_call	cdr3_aa
TRBV5-1	TRBJ2-4	ASRAQGPPAKNIQY
TRBV7-2	TRBJ2-7	ASSFIPWSPGGQSYEQY
TRBV7-2	TRBJ2-1	ASSPAGENEQF
TRBV28	TRBJ2-7	ASSSPGLQGGYEQY
TRBV10-3	TRBJ1-1	AIRKTGEGTEAF
TRBV6-1	TRBJ2-2	ASSAIRAPASTGELF
TRBV30	TRBJ2-3	AWSAPEGTDTQY
TRBV7-9	TRBJ2-3	ASSGWRGLGDTQY
TRBV2	TRBJ2-1	ASSEQGGSNNEQF
TRBV6-1	TRBJ1-4	ASTMDSYEKLF
TRBV12-5	TRBJ2-7	ASGSNSYEQY
TRBV5-4	TRBJ2-1	ASSLDFSDEQF
TRBV19	TRBJ2-5	ASRSPLAGQETQY
TRBV13	TRBJ1-1	ASSLGPPRGTEAF
TRBV5-6	TRBJ1-2	ASSSLGTGGALGYGYT
TRBV7-9	TRBJ2-1	ASSLVRGYNEQF
TRBV28	TRBJ1-3	ASGQGPSGNTIY
TRBV29-1	TRBJ1-2	SVVDIGGYT
TRBV10-1	TRBJ2-5	ASRAGERWETQY
TRBV6-6	TRBJ1-5	ASSGDRLNNQPQH
TRBV27	TRBJ1-1	ASSLTGVNTEAF
TRBV6-1	TRBJ1-1	ASSATGTTEAF
TRBV30	TRBJ1-1	ARTDTNSLNTEAF
TRBV18	TRBJ1-2	ASSPPLLNYGYT
TRBV5-6	TRBJ2-3	ASSPDLTDTQY
TRBV27	TRBJ2-7	ASSSSGSHEQY
TRBV6-1	TRBJ1-5	ASSVKGLYGQPQH
TRBV5-4	TRBJ1-1	ASSRTENTEAF
TRBV5-6	TRBJ1-1	ASSFQTTEAF